Shown below are 11 T cell receptor beta chains from a single sample sequenced in a study of Graves' ophthalmopathy and Graves' hyperthyroidism. Amplification of TCR beta CDR3 regions used RNA transcripts. Scientists carried out first-round RT-PCR using HTBI primers and then a second-round multiplex PCR. One entry per CDR3 protein results from TCRdb running MiXCR on the multiplex PCR reads. This table holds around 400,000 distinct CDR3 sequences, under 25% found once. The sample consisted of peripheral blood. All receptors derive from a woman in her late teens or twenties with stable Graves' hyperthyroidism.

This clonotype was detected many times. This rearrangement joins TRBV5-1 to TRBJ1-1; D unresolved. This CDR3 has 16 amino acids. The germline CDR1 and CDR2 sequences are SGHRS and YFSETQ. Trimming took 0 bases from V and 0 from J, leaving 12 bases between them. CDR3 in amino acids: CASSLGVRPLNTEAFF. In DNA form, the CDR3 reads TGCGCCAGCAGCTTGGGGGTTCGACCGTTGAACACTGAAGCTTTCTTT.

The chain recombines TRBV6-1 with TRBJ1-2; 10 positions match TRBD1. This CDR3 contains 14 residues. Germline CDR1 reads MNHNS; CDR2 reads SASEGT. The junction had 5 bases not matched to a gene; V was cut back by 6 bases and J by 4 bases. The CDR3 loop reads CASSRDRGAYGYTF. The DNA for the CDR3 is TGTGCCAGCAGCAGGGACAGGGGTGCCTATGGCTACACCTTC.

Ten or more counts support this clonotype. The DNA for the CDR3 is TGTGCCAGCAGTTTCGCGGGTTACAATCAGCCCCAGCATTTT. It is translated as CASSFAGYNQPQHF. The chain is built from TRBV27 and TRBJ1-5, with unresolved D. Between the trimmed V and J ends, which lost 3 bases and 3 bases, there was a span of 9 bases. The CDR3 is 14 amino acids. CDR1 is MNHEY, CDR2 SMNVEV, per germline (reference sequence).

By sample share, this clonotype is medium-sized. The rearrangement uses TRBV6-5 and TRBJ1-5; possibly TRBD1 for D (5 bases). Germline loops: CDR1 MNHEY, CDR2 SVGAGI. This CDR3 contains 13 residues. V lost 5 bases and J 6 bases, leaving 11 bases between the germline ends. For the CDR3, the DNA is TGTGCCAGCAGTCAGGGCGACGGTCAGCCCCAGCATTTT. Protein sequence: CASSQGDGQPQHF.

This clonotype was counted at least ten times. The rearrangement uses TRBV6-5 and TRBJ2-5; 12 nucleotides agree with TRBD1. Per germline, CDR1 MNHEY and CDR2 SVGAGI. This CDR3 is built from 16 residues. The ends lost 4 bases at V and 4 bases at J; junction bases unmatched: 7. The CDR3 sequence is CASSSRDRGLGETQYF. The CDR3 DNA reads TGTGCCAGCAGTTCCCGGGACAGGGGGCTCGGAGAGACCCAGTACTTC.

This clonotype was recorded many times. The chain has TRBV28 and TRBJ1-6; a possible D gene is TRBD1 (5 bases). Germline CDR1 reads MDHEN; CDR2 reads SYDVKM. CDR3 size: 16 residues. V was clipped by 4 bases and J by 1 base, with 11 bases between them. The CDR3: CASSSRVLSYNSPLHF. The CDR3 DNA sequence: TGTGCCAGCAGTTCCAGGGTATTGTCCTATAATTCACCCCTCCACTTT.

The V and J genes are TRBV6-1 and TRBJ1-1, with D unclear. V gave up 5 bases and J gave up 5 bases, with 15 bases separating them. In germline, CDR1 is MNHNS, CDR2 SASEGT. CDR3 length: 14 amino acids. The CDR3: CASSQEQVLTEAFF. The DNA of the CDR3 is TGTGCCAGCAGTCAGGAGCAGGTCCTGACTGAAGCTTTCTTT.

V usage is TRBV14 and J usage is TRBJ2-7; no firm D call. Germline-derived CDR1 and CDR2 are SGHDN and FVKESK. The CDR3 runs to 13 residues. V shed 6 bases and J shed 2 bases, with 11 bases lying between them. The CDR3 DNA reads TGTGCCAGCAGGGGTTCAGAGACCTACGAGCAGTACTTC. This sequence encodes CASRGSETYEQYF. The full variable domain, with the rest looked up from reference TRBV14 and TRBJ2-7, is EAGVTQFPSHSVIEKGQTVTLRCDPISGHDNLYWYRRVMGKEIKFLLHFVKESKQDESGMPNNRFLAERTGGTYSTLKVQPAELEDSGVYFCASRGSETYEQYFGPGTRLTVT.

This chain connects TRBV6-4 to TRBJ2-3; D is possibly TRBD2 (6 bases). Trimming pared 4 bases from V and 1 base from J, leaving 12 bases between. The CDR3 consists of 15 residues. Germline CDR1 MRHNA, CDR2 SNTAGT. CDR3 region: CASSADPGGTDTQYF. The CDR3 DNA follows: TGTGCCAGCAGTGCTGACCCGGGGGGCACAGATACGCAGTATTTT.

The table lists this clonotype with many counts. This chain joins TRBV19 and TRBJ2-7, with TRBD1 identical over 8 bases. After removal of 5 bases from V and 2 bases from J, the junction contained 8 bases not matched to a gene. The CDR3 runs 15 residues. The germline V gene encodes CDR1 LNHDA and CDR2 SQIVND (reference sequence). CDR3 amino acids: CASSEDRGRTYEQYF. CDR3 coding DNA: TGTGCCAGTAGTGAAGACAGGGGAAGAACCTACGAGCAGTACTTC.

The rearrangement joins TRBV3-1 to TRBJ1-2; D remains ambiguous. This CDR3 spans 12 amino acids. Germline loops: CDR1 LGHDT, CDR2 YNNKEL (reference sequence). Trimming left V 5 bases short and J 8 bases short, with 12 bases between. CDR3 residues: CASSSGVAGYTF. The CDR3 nucleotides read TGTGCCAGCAGCTCTGGAGTCGCCGGCTACACCTTC.